This T cell receptor beta chain comes out of a study of blood T cells in healthy people across ages. Each donor was a healthy Caucasian individual from Russia, aged 6 to 90. Extraction yielded at least 6 micrograms of total RNA per sample. A word on this clonotype: Its antigen is still unknown.

Study-level points and caveats: PBMCs were not sorted, which prevented a conclusive comparison of naive versus antigen-experienced cells.

Then a second PCR, running about 6 to 12 cycles, was carried out with a sample-barcoded 5' primer and a J-beta primer mix. MiXCR was run by TCRdb on the 5' RACE reads, yielding one entry per CDR3 protein. The data hold about 510,000 distinct CDR3 sequences, with about 27% observed a single time. This CDR3 region has 13 residues. V lost 6 bases and J lost 11; bases outside the gene matches: 8. Per germline, CDR1 MNHEY and CDR2 SMNVEV (reference sequence). These data were also reused for a study on T cells of mothers and their children. As that report states: It was related mother-child pairs that showed slightly higher overlap than unrelated pairs, without reaching significance.

This TCR was recovered from a boy aged 2 to 10 in good health. Sequenced material: blood. The chain links TRBV27 to TRBJ2-4; 9 bases are a match to TRBD2. CDR3 bases: TGTGCCAGCAGCCCGAGCGGGAGGATTGTTCAGTACTTC. Amino acids: CASSPSGRIVQYF.